Listed below are T cell receptor beta chains from one sample, sequenced in a study of blood T cell repertoires in COVID-19. Clones were sequenced by immunoSEQ multiplex PCR, and TCRdb holds only the in-frame ones, with some missing. This table has over 150,000 clones, 85% appearing once. The sample taken for sequencing was peripheral blood. The receptors shown here come from a man aged 35-49 years with acute or convalescent COVID-19. CDR3s include the opening cysteine and the closing phenylalanine or tryptophan. The order of the fields is D gene, clone size, J gene, V gene, CDR3 DNA, CDR3 protein. The D gene is left open where the match is weak. A row's size may be missing; if present it is once, few, many or a size class.

NA	NA	TRBJ2-1	TRBV27	TGTGCCAGCAGTTGGGCCGGGACTTCTCAGTTCTTC	CASSWAGTSQFF
TRBD1	NA	TRBJ1-1	TRBV5-6	TGTGCCAGCCGGGACAGACCGAACACTGAAGCTTTCTTT	CASRDRPNTEAFF
TRBD2	NA	TRBJ2-5	TRBV3-1/TRBV3-2	TGTGCCAGCAGCCAATGGCTAGCGGGGGGGCAAGAGACCCAGTACTTC	CASSQWLAGGQETQYF
NA	few	TRBJ1-4	TRBV3-1/TRBV3-2	TGTGCCAGCAGCCTCAAAAACCCCGCGGAATCTAATGAAAAACTGTTTTTT	CASSLKNPAESNEKLFF
TRBD1	NA	TRBJ1-2	TRBV25-1	TGTGCCAGCAAGAGGGGGCCCCATCACTGTGGCTACACCTTC	CASKRGPHHCGYTF
NA	NA	TRBJ1-1	TRBV5-1	TGCGCCAGCAGCAAACAGGTCGCGAACACTGAAGCTTTCTTT	CASSKQVANTEAFF
NA	NA	TRBJ2-3	TRBV21-1	TGTGCCAGCAGCAAAGCCGATCAGGGTCCCACAGATACGCAGTATTTT	CASSKADQGPTDTQYF
NA	NA	TRBJ1-5	TRBV6-2/TRBV6-3	TGTGCCAGCAGTTACTCTTCAGGGGACAATCAGCCCCAGCATTTT	CASSYSSGDNQPQHF
NA	NA	TRBJ1-3	TRBV4-2	TGTGCCAGCAGCCAGGCCGACGGGAGCTCTGGAAACACCATATATTTT	CASSQADGSSGNTIYF
TRBD1	NA	TRBJ1-1	TRBV5-1	TGCGCCAGCAGGGGACAGTCAGACACTGAAGCTTTCTTT	CASRGQSDTEAFF